This T cell receptor (beta chain) stems from a study of cytomegalovirus exposure and HLA in healthy donors. Study-level points and caveats: Both high specificity and high sensitivity reportedly marked the classifier's diagnosis of cytomegalovirus status. Despite most TCR sequences being rare, some public TCRs occurred in many donors.

Clones were read by immunoSEQ multiplex PCR, and TCRdb kept only the in-frame ones, dropping some. The table has 55,000 to 65,000 clones, more than 90% seen once. The study drew the donors from its roughly 120-subject validation cohort, separate from the 666-subject first cohort. As regards this clone: Its antigen remains unknown.

Germline loops: CDR1 LGHNA, CDR2 YNFKEQ. This CDR3 region has 15 residues. The V gene end was trimmed by 0 bases and the J gene end by 5 bases; junction bases not matched to a gene: 5. Sequenced material: PBMCs. The chain joins TRBV4-2 to TRBJ2-5, with 8 bases that match TRBD2. This clonotype was obtained from a man aged 18 to 30 in good health and CMV-seronegative. CDR3 region: CASSQDWSGGETQYF. CDR3 bases: TGTGCCAGCAGCCAAGATTGGTCGGGAGGGGAGACCCAGTACTTC.